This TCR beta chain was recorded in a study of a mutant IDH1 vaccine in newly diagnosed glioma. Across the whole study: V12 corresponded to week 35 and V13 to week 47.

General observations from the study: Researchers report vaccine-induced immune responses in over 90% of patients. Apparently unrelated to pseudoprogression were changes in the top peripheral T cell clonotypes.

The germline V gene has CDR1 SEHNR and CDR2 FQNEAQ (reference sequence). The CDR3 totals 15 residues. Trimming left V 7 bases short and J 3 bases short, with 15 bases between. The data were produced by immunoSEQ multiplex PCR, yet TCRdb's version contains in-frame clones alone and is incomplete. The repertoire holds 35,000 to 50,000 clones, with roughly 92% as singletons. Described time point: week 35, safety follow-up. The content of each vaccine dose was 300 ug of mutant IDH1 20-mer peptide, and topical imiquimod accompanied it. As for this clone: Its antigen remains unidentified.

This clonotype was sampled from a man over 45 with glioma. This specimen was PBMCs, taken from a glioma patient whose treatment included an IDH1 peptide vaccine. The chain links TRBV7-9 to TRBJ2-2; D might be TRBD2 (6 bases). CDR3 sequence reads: CASIEGGMHTGELFF. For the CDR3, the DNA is TGTGCCAGCATTGAGGGCGGGATGCACACCGGGGAGCTGTTTTTT.